The following is a T cell receptor (beta chain) sequence with its context. Its target is not known. The germline V gene encodes CDR1 MDHEN and CDR2 SYDVKM. The CDR3 runs to 15 residues. The V and J ends lost 5 bases and 4 bases respectively, with 15 bases between them. This sample stems from a study of OX40 agonist ivuxolimab in advanced cancers. Study summary: Prior anti-PD-1, anti-PD-L1 or anti-CTLA-4 therapy was allowed; roughly 40% had some. Study-wide results and caveats: People who partly responded at 0.1-3.0 mg/kg had some of the least clonal expansion seen. At 0.1 to 3.0 mg/kg, CD4+ and CD8+ blood T cells expanded clonally by week 6. Some nonresponders likewise displayed low normalized T-cell clonal expansion.

Measured with immunoSEQ multiplex PCR; TCRdb has only the in-frame clones, and not every one. Here the sample spans 65,000 to 95,000 clones, around 91% being singletons. The rearrangement joins TRBV28 to TRBJ2-1; perhaps TRBD1 as D (6 bases). The sample consisted of CD4+ or CD8+ T cells sorted from blood, taken in a trial of the OX40 agonist ivuxolimab. The TCR originated in an adult with an advanced solid tumor such as melanoma, head and neck, liver or kidney cancer. DNA for the CDR3: TGTGCCAGCAGTGTTCAGGGGCTCCTTTACAATGAGCAGTTCTTC. Amino acid sequence: CASSVQGLLYNEQFF. Together with reference TRBV28 and TRBJ2-1, the CDR3 gives the full variable domain: DVKVTQSSRYLVKRTGEKVFLECVQDMDHENMFWYRQDPGLGLRLIYFSYDVKMKEKGDIPEGYSVSREKKERFSLILESASTNQTSMYLCASSVQGLLYNEQFFGPGTRLTVL.